A selection of T cell receptor beta chains follows, all from one sample in a study of shared clonotypes between healthy human individuals. Some clones are missing from TCRdb's copy, which holds only in-frame ones; the method was immunoSEQ multiplex PCR. Of more than 1 million clones listed, 75% to 85% were seen once; the top ten hold 0.52%. Sequenced sample: memory CD4+ T cells from PBMCs. These receptor sequences come from a man aged 18 to 30 in good health. Some clones in this sample may be carry-over from other donors' samples. Both conserved end residues are part of each CDR3. Fields, in order: D gene, clone size, V gene, J gene, CDR3 DNA, CDR3 protein. The D gene is left open where the match is weak. Rows may omit the clone size; those that give it use once, few, many or a size class.

d_gene: -
abundance: -
v_gene: TRBV28
j_gene: TRBJ1-3
CDR3nt: TGTGCCAGCAGTCGACGGTCCTACTCTGGAAACACCATATATTTT
CDR3aa: CASSRRSYSGNTIYF

d_gene: TRBD1
abundance: -
v_gene: TRBV5-1
j_gene: TRBJ2-3
CDR3nt: TGCGCCAGCAGCCCGATACAGGGGGACACAGATACGCAGTATTTT
CDR3aa: CASSPIQGDTDTQYF

d_gene: -
abundance: -
v_gene: TRBV9
j_gene: TRBJ2-7
CDR3nt: TGTGCCAGCAGCGTATCTGCGGGAACCGCCTACGAGCAGTACTTC
CDR3aa: CASSVSAGTAYEQYF

d_gene: -
abundance: -
v_gene: TRBV5-1
j_gene: TRBJ2-7
CDR3nt: TGCGCCAGCAGCTTTGAGGCCAGTACCTACTACGAGCAGTACTTC
CDR3aa: CASSFEASTYYEQYF

d_gene: TRBD1
abundance: few
v_gene: TRBV7-9
j_gene: TRBJ2-1
CDR3nt: TGTGCCAGCAGCTTAGGGACAGGGGATGAGCAGTTCTTC
CDR3aa: CASSLGTGDEQFF

d_gene: TRBD1
abundance: -
v_gene: TRBV2
j_gene: TRBJ2-5
CDR3nt: TGTGCCAGCATGGCGGCCGGGACAGTCCAAGAGACCCAGTACTTC
CDR3aa: CASMAAGTVQETQYF

d_gene: -
abundance: -
v_gene: TRBV10-1
j_gene: TRBJ1-5
CDR3nt: TGCGCCAGCAGCCCTAACCACAATCAGCCCCAGCATTTT
CDR3aa: CASSPNHNQPQHF

d_gene: -
abundance: -
v_gene: TRBV28
j_gene: TRBJ2-7
CDR3nt: TGTGCCAGCAGACAGACACGCAGTACCTACGAGCAGTACTTC
CDR3aa: CASRQTRSTYEQYF

d_gene: TRBD1
abundance: -
v_gene: TRBV14
j_gene: TRBJ2-1
CDR3nt: TGTGCCAGCAGCCAGAGACAGGGGGCCATTTACAATGAGCAGTTCTTC
CDR3aa: CASSQRQGAIYNEQFF

d_gene: -
abundance: -
v_gene: TRBV11-2
j_gene: TRBJ1-1
CDR3nt: TGTGCCAGCAGCTTTATAGCTTCAGGGTTCGCTGAAGCTTTCTTT
CDR3aa: CASSFIASGFAEAFF

d_gene: TRBD2
abundance: -
v_gene: TRBV28
j_gene: TRBJ2-7
CDR3nt: TGTGCCAGCAGTTTATTAGGGCTAGCGGGAGCCCACGAGCAGTACTTC
CDR3aa: CASSLLGLAGAHEQYF

d_gene: -
abundance: -
v_gene: TRBV5-1
j_gene: TRBJ1-5
CDR3nt: TGCGCCAGCAGCTTGGAGGGCGTAGCAAATCAGCCCCAGCATTTT
CDR3aa: CASSLEGVANQPQHF

d_gene: -
abundance: once
v_gene: TRBV9
j_gene: TRBJ2-3
CDR3nt: TGTGCCAGCAGCGTAGCTGTTAGGGCGGCAGGGTCAGATACGCAGTATTTT
CDR3aa: CASSVAVRAAGSDTQYF

d_gene: -
abundance: once
v_gene: TRBV11-2
j_gene: TRBJ2-7
CDR3nt: TGTGCCAGCAGCCCGGGAGGGACAGTAACCCACGAGCAGTACTTC
CDR3aa: CASSPGGTVTHEQYF

d_gene: TRBD2
abundance: -
v_gene: TRBV18
j_gene: TRBJ2-5
CDR3nt: TGTGCCAGCTCACCAATTGGACTAGCCCTCCAAGAGACCCAGTACTTC
CDR3aa: CASSPIGLALQETQYF

d_gene: -
abundance: -
v_gene: TRBV9
j_gene: TRBJ1-1
CDR3nt: TGTGCCAGCAGCGTAGCCAGGGACACCACTGAAGCTTTCTTT
CDR3aa: CASSVARDTTEAFF

d_gene: -
abundance: many
v_gene: TRBV5-1
j_gene: TRBJ2-2
CDR3nt: TGCGCCAGCAGTATGGAGTTGTACACCGGGGAGCTGTTTTTT
CDR3aa: CASSMELYTGELFF

d_gene: TRBD1
abundance: -
v_gene: TRBV5-1
j_gene: TRBJ1-2
CDR3nt: TGCGCCAGCAGCAGCGGACAGGGGTCGGACTATGGCTACACCTTC
CDR3aa: CASSSGQGSDYGYTF

d_gene: -
abundance: -
v_gene: TRBV19
j_gene: TRBJ1-2
CDR3nt: TGTGCCAGTAGTCCCCGAGGACGGGCTGGGGGCTACACCTTC
CDR3aa: CASSPRGRAGGYTF

d_gene: TRBD1
abundance: -
v_gene: TRBV7-3
j_gene: TRBJ2-1
CDR3nt: TGTGCCAGCAGCGCGGACAGGTTAGGTAATGAGCAGTTCTTC
CDR3aa: CASSADRLGNEQFF

d_gene: TRBD2
abundance: -
v_gene: TRBV18
j_gene: TRBJ2-7
CDR3nt: TGTGCCAGCTCCCGTACTAGCGGGATAGTCCACGAGCAGTACTTC
CDR3aa: CASSRTSGIVHEQYF

d_gene: -
abundance: once
v_gene: TRBV19
j_gene: TRBJ1-5
CDR3nt: TGTGCCAGTAGTATAGGAGGTGGGGACCAGCCCCAGCATTTT
CDR3aa: CASSIGGGDQPQHF

d_gene: -
abundance: -
v_gene: TRBV5-4
j_gene: TRBJ2-3
CDR3nt: TGTGCCAGCAGCTTGGCCTTAGGGAGCACAGATACGCAGTATTTT
CDR3aa: CASSLALGSTDTQYF

d_gene: -
abundance: -
v_gene: TRBV6-1
j_gene: TRBJ2-1
CDR3nt: TGTGCCAGCAGTCCCCAAGGGTACAATGAGCAGTTCTTC
CDR3aa: CASSPQGYNEQFF